These 10 T cell receptor delta chains share one sample of origin, sequenced in a study of gamma-delta T cells after stem cell transplantation. TCRdb fed the RT-PCR reads into CATT to redo clone calling. The sample yields some 1,700 delta-chain clones, approximately 4.6% seen once. Material: gamma-delta T cells. The receptors here all came from a human donor. It is not recorded whose cells these are; they may come from a transplant donor.

There are a few counts of this clone. This DNA's translation differs at residue 13 from TCRdb's protein, which comes from a much larger clone; a read error is likely, and the protein shown is translated from the DNA. The chain uses TRDV2 and TRDJ1; the match to TRDD3 covers 12 bases. Germline lookup yields CDR1 GEAIGNYY and CDR2 EKD. The length of the CDR3 is 20 residues. Trimming took 0 bases from V and 1 from J; bases not matched to a gene: 14. In DNA, the CDR3 is TGTGCCTGTGACACCCTTACTGGGGGATACCTCCAGGGGGGCACCGATAAACTCATCTTT. Translated: CACDTLTGGYLQGGTDKLIF.

In regard to this clone: The protein that TCRdb holds for this DNA derives from a much larger clone and differs from the translated DNA at residue 14, which likely indicates a read error; the protein shown here is translated from the DNA. The chain recombines TRDV2 with TRDJ1; 10 nucleotides align to TRDD3. J was trimmed by 6 bases and V by 0 bases; bases with no gene match: 15. CDR1 and CDR2 from the germline V gene are GEAIGNYY and EKD. CDR3 length equals 18 residues. The CDR3 here is CACDTVATLGDTTNKLIF. DNA for the CDR3: TGTGCCTGTGACACCGTCGCTACGTTGGGGGATACAACCAATAAACTCATCTTT.

For this clone: With a far larger clone one base away, a read error is the likely cause. The CDR3 DNA is TGTGCCTGTGACCCCGTTCGTTCCACCACGGGGAGAACTCCCGAGGACACCGATAAACTCATCTTT. Translating gives CACDPVRSTTGRTPEDTDKLIF. The genes are TRDV2 and TRDJ1; TRDD3 is a possible D gene (5 bases). Since TCRdb gives no J gene, matching the DNA to germline was used here to assign it. The CDR3 runs to 22 residues. In germline, CDR1 is GEAIGNYY, CDR2 EKD. Trimming removed 3 bases at V and 0 bases at J, with 34 bases between.

About this clone itself: A read error is the likely source, as a far larger clone sits one nucleotide away. The chain carries TRDV2 and TRDJ1, with 7 bases that match TRDD3. V lost 2 bases and J lost 2; bases outside the gene matches: 4. CDR1 GEAIGNYY and CDR2 EKD come from the germline V gene. CDR3 length equals 14 residues. This CDR3 reads CACDIPGDTDKLIF. The CDR3 coding sequence is TGTGCCTGTGACATTCCGGGGGATACCGATAAACTCATCTTT.

About this clone itself: TCRdb's entry gives the protein of a much larger clone, which mismatches this DNA's translation at residue 12, likely from a read error; the protein reported here is translated from the DNA. The gene calls are TRDV2 and TRDJ1; 10 nucleotides align to TRDD3. Germline CDR1 and CDR2: GEAIGNYY and EKD. This CDR3 region has 17 residues. Germline trimming cut 0 bases from V and 3 bases from J; bases unmatched to any gene: 9. This CDR3 is CACDTLLGDQYADKLIF. The CDR3 coding sequence is TGTGCCTGTGACACCTTACTGGGGGATCAGTACGCCGATAAACTCATCTTT.

Worth noting for this clone: This may be a read error, as it is one base from a much larger clone. This CDR3 is also generated by other DNA sequences in the sample. CDR3 loop: CACDDPSNPWDTRQMFF. The CDR3 region has the DNA TGTGCCTGTGACGACCCGTCAAACCCCTGGGACACCCGACAGATGTTTTTC. This chain connects TRDV2 to TRDJ3, with D unresolved. The CDR3 contains 17 residues. Germline CDR1 GEAIGNYY, CDR2 EKD. The V end was cut by 3 bases, the J end by 2 bases, with 13 bases between.

By share, this clone counts as medium-sized. The J gene is TRDJ1, the V gene TRDV2; a weak D match, TRDD3 (6 bases). V shed 0 bases and J shed 1 base, with 29 bases lying between them. CDR1 is GEAIGNYY, CDR2 EKD, per germline. The CDR3 sequence is 21 residues long. CDR3 amino acids: CACDTFSPGLGAQASTDKLIF. The DNA of the CDR3 is TGTGCCTGTGACACCTTTTCGCCCGGACTGGGAGCCCAGGCATCCACCGATAAACTCATCTTT.

CDR3 in DNA: TGTGCCTGTGACCCCGCCCCTGGGGACGTCCTCTCCTGTGACACCCGCCCGATGTTTTTC. Its protein product is CACDPAPGDVLSCDTRPMFF. V and J are TRDV2 and TRDJ3, with D possibly TRDD3 on 6 matching bases. CDR1 is GEAIGNYY, CDR2 EKD, per germline. V was cut by 3 bases and J by 18 bases, with 38 bases left in between. CDR3 length: 20 amino acids.

A note on this clone: A far larger clone is one base from this, pointing to a likely read error. The same CDR3 is also encoded by other DNA sequences in this sample. The V and J genes are TRDV2 and TRDJ1, with 11 nucleotides matching TRDD3. Per germline, CDR1 GEAIGNYY and CDR2 EKD. CDR3 length equals 23 residues. J lost 0 bases, V lost 7 bases, and 30 bases had no gene match. CDR3 nucleotide sequence: TGTGCCTGCGACTTGTTACTGGGGGATAATACCCCGAATACCGGGCATTACACCGATAAACTCATCTTT. It codes for CACDLLLGDNTPNTGHYTDKLIF.

This clone was counted a few times. The junction does not match germline at one end; this may be a read error. The chain couples TRDV2 to TRDJ3; no reliable D call. Germline V gene data show CDR1 as GEAIGNYY and CDR2 as EKD. CDR3 length: 18 residues. The CDR3 reads CACDSISFRSWYTRQMFF. The DNA of the CDR3 is TGTGCCTGTGACTCCATCTCATTTCGCTCCTGGTACACCCGACAGATGTTTTTC.